The 19 T cell receptor beta chains reported below all come from one sample, sequenced in a study of STAT5B mutations in CD4+ large granular lymphocyte leukemia. Using immunoSEQ multiplex PCR, the repertoire was profiled, and TCRdb retains in-frame clones only, with some absent. The table shows several thousand clones, with roughly 80% occurring only once. The sequenced sample consisted of PBMCs. The receptor source for this set is an older woman with CD4+ T-cell large granular lymphocyte leukemia.

The chain has TRBV7-2 and TRBJ2-7; TRBD2 is a possible D gene (6 bases). The germline V gene has CDR1 SGHTA and CDR2 FQGNSA. This CDR3 comprises 14 residues. The germline V and J ends were trimmed by 5 bases and 2 bases, with 13 bases remaining between them. DNA of the CDR3: TGTGCCAGCAGCCCCCGGGACTTAGCCTACGAGCAGTACTTC. Translation: CASSPRDLAYEQYF.

The chain combines TRBV20-1 with TRBJ2-1; 10 nucleotides align to TRBD1. With V trimmed by 7 bases and J by 10 bases, 4 bases remained unmatched. The CDR3 has 11 residues. Germline assignment: CDR1 DFQATT and CDR2 SNEGSKA (reference sequence). The CDR3 is CSGTGGREQFF. CDR3 sequence (DNA): TGCAGTGGGACAGGGGGTCGCGAGCAGTTCTTC.

This chain uses TRBV28 with TRBJ2-3, with unresolved D. The length of the CDR3 is 14 residues. Germline V gene sequence: CDR1 MDHEN, CDR2 SYDVKM. Trimming pared 2 bases from V and 2 bases from J, leaving 8 bases between. The chain's CDR3 is CASSLVRDTDTQYF. The CDR3 nucleotides are TGTGCCAGCAGTTTAGTGAGAGACACAGATACGCAGTATTTT.

The chain employs TRBV15 and TRBJ1-1, with TRBD1 matching over 8 bases. Per germline, CDR1 LNHNV and CDR2 YYDKDF (reference sequence). This CDR3 comprises 19 residues. The V gene end was trimmed by 5 bases and the J gene end by 0 bases; junction bases not matched to a gene: 17. The CDR3 nucleotides read TGTGCCACCAGCCCCCGGAGGGGCTACAGGGGGAGGGTGAACACTGAAGCTTTCTTT. It encodes CATSPRRGYRGRVNTEAFF.

This chain joins TRBV29-1 and TRBJ2-3, with D uncertain. Trimming removed 4 bases from V and 2 bases from J, with 10 bases in between. CDR3 size: 13 residues. CDR1 and CDR2 (germline): SQVTM, ANQGSEA. CDR3 sequence (DNA): TGCAGCGTTGTGACACCATACACAGATACGCAGTATTTT. As protein: CSVVTPYTDTQYF.

This chain uses TRBV18 with TRBJ2-5; TRBD1 matches at 7 bases. The CDR3 covers 17 residues. Looked up from germline, CDR1 is KGHSH and CDR2 is LQKENI. The junction had 8 bases not matched to a gene; V was cut back by 1 base and J by 0 bases. Here the CDR3 DNA reads TGTGCCAGCTCACCACGAGTTGGCAGGGGGTACCAAGAGACCCAGTACTTC. This gives the protein CASSPRVGRGYQETQYF.

The chain uses TRBV7-9 and TRBJ2-7; no firm D call. In germline, CDR1 is SEHNR, CDR2 FQNEAQ (reference sequence). The CDR3 covers 11 residues. The V end was cut by 5 bases, the J end by 4 bases, with 6 bases between. Written as DNA, the CDR3 is TGTGCCAGCAGCCCTCTATACGAGCAGTACTTC. It encodes CASSPLYEQYF.

The chain is built from TRBV10-3 and TRBJ1-4; 8 nucleotides line up with TRBD1. The CDR3 length is 16 residues. After removal of 7 bases from V and 0 bases from J, the junction contained 7 bases not matched to a gene. Germline loops: CDR1 ENHRY, CDR2 SYGVKD. CDR3 nucleotides: TGTGCCATCACTTTGGACAGGGTTGCAACTAATGAAAAACTGTTTTTT. Its protein is CAITLDRVATNEKLFF.

This clone was recorded a few times. The chain recombines TRBV7-9 with TRBJ1-1; TRBD1 is a possible D gene (6 bases). The V gene lost 0 bases and the J gene lost 4 bases, with 12 bases spanning the gap. The CDR3 has 15 amino acids. Germline V lookup: CDR1 SEHNR, CDR2 FQNEAQ (reference sequence). The CDR3 reads CASSLARGRGTEAFF. The CDR3 DNA reads as TGTGCCAGCAGCTTAGCGCGGGGGCGGGGCACTGAAGCTTTCTTT.

This clone has just a few counts. V is TRBV10-2 and J is TRBJ1-2; 8 bases line up with TRBD1. This CDR3 region has 15 residues. Unmatched junction bases numbered 10, after V lost 3 bases and J lost 7 bases. Germline V lookup: CDR1 WSHSY, CDR2 SAAADI. CDR3 sequence: CASSEGGQGWAGYTF. CDR3 DNA: TGCGCCAGCAGTGAAGGTGGACAGGGATGGGCTGGCTACACCTTC.

The chain uses TRBV30 and TRBJ1-4, with TRBD1 matching over 7 bases. Germline V CDR1 and CDR2: GTSNPN, SVGIG (reference sequence). Losses at the gene ends were 1 base for V and 7 bases for J; bases not matched to a gene: 6. This CDR3 has 14 amino acids. The CDR3 nucleotides read TGTGCCTGGAGTGCACAGGGGTTCTCTGAAAAACTGTTTTTT. As protein: CAWSAQGFSEKLFF. Together with reference TRBV30 and TRBJ1-4, the CDR3 gives the full variable domain: SQTIHQWPATLVQPVGSPLSLECTVEGTSNPNLYWYRQAAGRGLQLLFYSVGIGQISSEVPQNLSASRPQDRQFILSSKKLLLSDSGFYLCAWSAQGFSEKLFFGSGTQLSVL.

This clone has just one count. This chain connects TRBV2 to TRBJ2-5; 14 bases map to TRBD2. Germline V gene lookup returns CDR1 SNHLY and CDR2 FYNNEI. V shed 5 bases and J 5 bases; nucleotides not matched to a gene: 10. There are 17 residues in the CDR3. CDR3 nucleotide sequence: TGTGCCAGCAGTTTTGCGACTAGCGGGGGGGGACGGGAGACCCAGTACTTC. The encoded protein is CASSFATSGGGRETQYF.

The chain uses TRBV10-3 and TRBJ1-5, with D hard to call. Between the trimmed V and J ends, which lost 10 bases and 6 bases, there was a span of 19 bases. Germline values: CDR1 ENHRY, CDR2 SYGVKD. The CDR3 runs 14 residues. CDR3: CATRIEGSGQPQHF. The CDR3 nucleotides are TGTGCCACGAGGATTGAGGGTAGCGGTCAGCCCCAGCATTTT.

The chain carries TRBV2 and TRBJ2-1; 11 positions agree with TRBD2. V was clipped by 2 bases and J by 5 bases; unmatched bases: 11. Germline values: CDR1 SNHLY, CDR2 FYNNEI. This CDR3 is built from 18 residues. DNA for the CDR3: TGTGCCAGCAGTGAACATAGCGGGGGGGCGAAAAAGAACAATGAGCAGTTCTTC. This encodes CASSEHSGGAKKNNEQFF. Full variable domain (remainder filled in from reference TRBV2 and TRBJ2-1): EPEVTQTPSHQVTQMGQEVILRCVPISNHLYFYWYRQILGQKVEFLVSFYNNEISEKSEIFDDQFSVERPDGSNFTLKIRSTKLEDSAMYFCASSEHSGGAKKNNEQFFGPGTRLTVL.

The gene calls are TRBV2 and TRBJ2-5; D ambiguous. The V and J ends lost 7 bases and 2 bases respectively, with 11 bases between them. The length of the CDR3 is 13 residues. From germline, CDR1 is SNHLY and CDR2 FYNNEI. CDR3 protein: CASMTQKQETQYF. As DNA, the CDR3 is TGTGCCAGCATGACACAGAAGCAAGAGACCCAGTACTTC.

This chain links TRBV30 with TRBJ2-7; possible D gene TRBD1, 6 bases. Trimming took 0 bases from V and 5 from J, leaving 11 bases between them. The CDR3 totals 13 residues. Germline V gene data show CDR1 as GTSNPN and CDR2 as SVGIG (reference sequence). CDR3: CAWSVLRGNEQYF. The DNA of the CDR3 is TGTGCCTGGAGTGTACTAAGGGGGAACGAGCAGTACTTC.

V gene TRBV10-2 combines with J gene TRBJ1-1; 7 positions agree with TRBD1. CDR1 is WSHSY, CDR2 SAAADI, per germline. V was pared by 5 bases and J by 4 bases, with 4 bases of the junction left unmatched. The CDR3 has 13 amino acids. This chain's CDR3 is CASSRQGGTEAFF. The CDR3 nucleotides are TGCGCCAGCAGTCGACAGGGCGGCACTGAAGCTTTCTTT.

V and J are TRBV7-9 and TRBJ2-2; 8 bases fit TRBD1. This CDR3 is built from 17 residues. V was clipped by 2 bases and J by 2 bases; unmatched bases: 7. Per germline, CDR1 SEHNR and CDR2 FQNEAQ (reference sequence). CDR3 amino acids: CASSLTPGGINTGELFF. The CDR3 DNA sequence: TGTGCCAGCAGCTTAACACCAGGGGGCATTAACACCGGGGAGCTGTTTTTT.

The V and J genes are TRBV11-2 and TRBJ2-1; 7 bases are shared with TRBD1. The CDR3 has 13 amino acids. Looked up from germline, CDR1 is SGHAT and CDR2 is FQNNGV. The ends lost 10 bases at V and 6 bases at J; junction bases unmatched: 9. In nucleotides, the CDR3 is TGTGCCACCTCCACGGCAGGGGGCAATGAGCAGTTCTTC. Its protein is CATSTAGGNEQFF.